This T cell receptor (beta chain) was identified in a study of blood T cell repertoires in COVID-19. As for the study in general: Nucleic acid was either cDNA or gDNA, and it came from T cells, B-cell-depleted T cells, or PBMCs.

The J segment lost 5 bases and the V segment lost 6 bases, leaving 13 bases of the junction unmatched. Germline lookup yields CDR1 SNHLY and CDR2 FYNNEI. The length of the CDR3 is 16 residues. Libraries were prepared by immunoSEQ multiplex PCR; TCRdb keeps only in-frame clonotypes and omits some of them. Counted here are 300,000 to 350,000 clones, over 85% occurring once; the ten biggest clones make up 3% to 4%. The TCR originated in a woman in her sixties with COVID-19, enrolled during active disease. V usage is TRBV2 and J usage is TRBJ1-2, with TRBD1 matching over 9 bases. Sequencing input: peripheral blood. The CDR3 protein is CASSKGRTGEHYGYTF. Here the CDR3 DNA reads TGTGCCAGCAGCAAAGGGAGGACAGGGGAGCATTATGGCTACACCTTC.